The 27 T cell receptor beta chains below come from one sample, sequenced in a study of cytomegalovirus exposure and HLA in healthy donors (TCRdb year 2017). Library preparation employed the immunoSEQ multiplex PCR assay. For the multiplex PCR, a mixture combining 60 forward primers for TCR Vbeta segments and 13 reverse primers for TCR Jbeta segments was used. Entries here come from immuneACCESS through TCRdb and include only in-frame sequences with V and J called. Some clones fail to appear in such tables; in the studies checked, an unresolved V gene covers under half of the shortfall, and the cause of the remainder is unknown. This sample holds about 120,000 clones; roughly 70% were observed only once. The top ten constitute around 4% of the sample. Input material: PBMCs. These TCRs come from a man aged 25 to 45 in good health and CMV-seronegative.

In the case of this clone: Its ends do not fully match the called genes, so a read error is possible. V usage is TRBV7-9 and J usage is TRBJ2-7; D not resolved. Germline values: CDR1 SEHNR, CDR2 FQNEAQ (reference sequence). The CDR3 has 12 residues. Written as DNA, the CDR3 is TGTTCCAGCAGCTTCCGTCCCTACGAGCAGTACTTC. Residues: CSSSFRPYEQYF.

The rearrangement uses TRBV6-5 and TRBJ1-1; D might be TRBD1 (6 bases). This CDR3 comprises 14 residues. V was shortened by 6 bases and J by 6 bases, with 17 bases between the two germline ends. Germline V CDR1 and CDR2: MNHEY, SVGAGI. Written as DNA, the CDR3 is TGTGCCAGCAGCCCTACAGGGTTTTTCTCTGAAGCTTTCTTT. Translated, it gives CASSPTGFFSEAFF.

This chain links TRBV5-1 with TRBJ1-5; 10 bases are shared with TRBD1. The germline CDR1 and CDR2 sequences are SGHRS and YFSETQ. J lost 6 bases, V lost 3 bases, and 3 bases had no gene match. CDR3 length equals 14 residues. The CDR3 loop reads CASSSGQGGQPQHF. CDR3 coding DNA: TGCGCCAGCAGCTCTGGACAGGGGGGTCAGCCCCAGCATTTT.

The CDR3 here is CASSVEKGTEQFF. CDR3 nucleotide sequence: TGTGCCAGCAGCGTAGAGAAAGGGACAGAGCAGTTCTTC. The V gene is TRBV9, the J gene TRBJ2-1; D might be TRBD1 (6 bases). Per germline, CDR1 SGDLS and CDR2 YYNGEE. The V gene lost 0 bases and the J gene lost 10 bases, with 11 bases spanning the gap. The CDR3 has 13 amino acids.

This clone occurred a few times. V is TRBV6-6 and J is TRBJ1-3; 7 bases are shared with TRBD1. Per the germline V gene, CDR1 is MNHNY and CDR2 is SVGAGI (reference sequence). Losses at the gene ends were 10 bases for V and 0 bases for J; bases not matched to a gene: 6. CDR3 length equals 14 residues. The CDR3 DNA reads TGTGCCACGACCTCAGGGGGCTCTGGAAACACCATATATTTT. Translation gives CATTSGGSGNTIYF.

This chain links TRBV27 with TRBJ2-2; a possible D gene is TRBD1 (6 bases). This CDR3 spans 13 amino acids. V was trimmed by 3 bases and J by 4 bases, leaving 6 bases between them. Germline CDR1 is MNHEY and CDR2 is SMNVEV (reference sequence). DNA for the CDR3: TGTGCCAGCAGTTTCAGGGGCACCGGGGAGCTGTTTTTT. Its translation: CASSFRGTGELFF.

CDR3 residues: CAWSVGQGGYGYTF. CDR3 bases: TGTGCCTGGAGTGTAGGTCAGGGGGGCTATGGCTACACCTTC. The rearrangement links TRBV30 to TRBJ1-2; the match to TRBD1 covers 7 bases. Germline CDR1 GTSNPN, CDR2 SVGIG (reference sequence). V lost 0 bases and J lost 4; bases outside the gene matches: 5. The CDR3 has 14 amino acids. The full variable domain, in which reference TRBV30 and TRBJ1-2 provide the parts outside the CDR3, is SQTIHQWPATLVQPVGSPLSLECTVEGTSNPNLYWYRQAAGRGLQLLFYSVGIGQISSEVPQNLSASRPQDRQFILSSKKLLLSDSGFYLCAWSVGQGGYGYTFGSGTRLTVV.

This clone has a handful of counts. The chain is built from TRBV6-4 and TRBJ2-3; 9 bases match TRBD2. The trim removed 0 bases at V and 4 bases at J, leaving 2 bases unmatched. CDR3 length equals 15 residues. The V gene's germline CDR1 is MRHNA and CDR2 SNTAGT. CDR3 in DNA: TGTGCCAGCAGTGACTCGCGGGGGGGCCCAGATACGCAGTATTTT. Its translation: CASSDSRGGPDTQYF.

This chain joins TRBV9 and TRBJ2-7, with D tentatively TRBD1 (5 bases). V lost 0 bases, J lost 6 bases, and 16 bases lay in between. This CDR3 region has 15 residues. Germline V gene data show CDR1 as SGDLS and CDR2 as YYNGEE. DNA for the CDR3: TGTGCCAGCAGCGTAGATGGACATCCCGACGGCGAGCAGTACTTC. Translation: CASSVDGHPDGEQYF.

This clone showed up just a few times. The chain employs TRBV28 and TRBJ2-2; 9 bases are a match to TRBD2. Germline V gene data show CDR1 as MDHEN and CDR2 as SYDVKM. This CDR3 comprises 15 residues. The trim removed 5 bases at V and 4 bases at J, leaving 5 bases unmatched. CDR3 sequence reads: CASSQGTSLTGELFF. CDR3 DNA sequence: TGTGCCAGCAGTCAGGGGACTAGCCTCACCGGGGAGCTGTTTTTT.

The chain carries TRBV6-6 and TRBJ1-2; possibly TRBD1 for D (6 bases). Trimming removed 1 base at V and 3 bases at J, with 9 bases between. The germline V gene has CDR1 MNHNY and CDR2 SVGAGI (reference sequence). This CDR3 is 14 amino acids long. The CDR3 sequence: CASSYYREHYGYTF. For the CDR3, the DNA is TGTGCCAGCAGTTACTACAGGGAACACTATGGCTACACCTTC.

V usage is TRBV4-1 and J usage is TRBJ2-5; D call uncertain. The CDR3 is 16 residues long. CDR1 is MGHRA and CDR2 is YSYEKL in the germline V gene. Between the trimmed V and J ends, which lost 2 bases and 7 bases, there was a span of 20 bases. In DNA, the CDR3 is TGCGCCAGCAGCCAATCGGTGACAACGTTGTTAAGGACCCAGTACTTC. It is translated as CASSQSVTTLLRTQYF.

The chain uses TRBV6-5 and TRBJ1-1; tentative D call: TRBD1 (5 bases). Germline V lookup: CDR1 MNHEY, CDR2 SVGAGI. With 3 bases removed from V and 5 bases from J, the gap between germline ends came to 16 bases. The CDR3 spans 15 residues. The CDR3 DNA sequence: TGTGCCAGCAGTTATGTGCCCAGGGCTAATACTGAAGCTTTCTTT. Residues: CASSYVPRANTEAFF.

A few counts support this clone. J is TRBJ1-3 and V is TRBV10-2; D uncertain. Germline V gene lookup returns CDR1 WSHSY and CDR2 SAAADI. This CDR3 region has 14 residues. V was shortened by 5 bases and J by 4 bases, with 12 bases between the two germline ends. The CDR3 loop reads CASSRGLDGNTIYF. In DNA, the CDR3 is TGCGCCAGCAGTCGGGGTCTAGACGGAAACACCATATATTTT.

The V call is TRBV2, the J call TRBJ2-3, with TRBD2 matching over 7 bases. Trimming removed 7 bases from V and 5 bases from J; junction bases left unmatched: 3. Germline values: CDR1 SNHLY, CDR2 FYNNEI. The CDR3 contains 12 residues. Here the CDR3 reads CASTPGGDTQYF. CDR3 nucleotide sequence: TGTGCCAGCACACCGGGGGGAGATACGCAGTATTTT. Complete variable domain (other parts from reference TRBV2 and TRBJ2-3): EPEVTQTPSHQVTQMGQEVILRCVPISNHLYFYWYRQILGQKVEFLVSFYNNEISEKSEIFDDQFSVERPDGSNFTLKIRSTKLEDSAMYFCASTPGGDTQYFGPGTRLTVL.

The chain uses TRBV7-9 and TRBJ1-5; possible D gene TRBD1, 5 bases. Germline V gene data show CDR1 as SEHNR and CDR2 as FQNEAQ (reference sequence). The CDR3 covers 13 residues. V gave up 6 bases and J gave up 6 bases, with 12 bases separating them. The CDR3 nucleotides read TGTGCCAGCAGTCGAATCGACAGTCAGCCCCAGCATTTT. Residues: CASSRIDSQPQHF.

The V and J genes are TRBV28 and TRBJ2-5; 8 nucleotides match TRBD1. The J call may be mistaken, given a closer DNA end match to TRBJ2-7. Per the germline V gene, CDR1 is MDHEN and CDR2 is SYDVKM. The CDR3 spans 10 residues. The CDR3 coding sequence is TGTGCGGCAGGGGGCTCCGAGCAGTACTTC. Its protein is CAAGGSEQYF.

The chain has TRBV28 and TRBJ2-7; D is uncertain. This CDR3 is 15 amino acids long. Per the germline V gene, CDR1 is MDHEN and CDR2 is SYDVKM. Trimming took 1 base from V and 1 from J, leaving 11 bases between them. The CDR3: CASSLSAGFSYEQYF. The DNA of the CDR3 is TGTGCCAGCAGTTTATCGGCAGGTTTTTCCTACGAGCAGTACTTC.

CDR3 region: CASSFMTDTQYF. The CDR3 coding sequence is TGCGCCAGCAGCTTTATGACAGATACGCAGTATTTT. The rearrangement uses TRBV5-1 and TRBJ2-3; no reliable D call. Between the trimmed V and J ends, which lost 2 bases and 3 bases, there was a span of 4 bases. The CDR3 has 12 residues. Germline V gene lookup returns CDR1 SGHRS and CDR2 YFSETQ.

This chain uses TRBV13 with TRBJ1-1, with 7 bases lining up with TRBD1. With V trimmed by 5 bases and J by 5 bases, 5 bases remained unmatched. The CDR3 is made up of 13 amino acids. Germline V CDR1 and CDR2: PRHDT, FYEKMQ (reference sequence). CDR3 coding DNA: TGTGCCAGCAGCCCCCAGGGACAGACTGAAGCTTTCTTT. Encoded protein: CASSPQGQTEAFF. The whole variable domain, remainder taken from reference TRBV13 and TRBJ1-1, is AAGVIQSPRHLIKEKRETATLKCYPIPRHDTVYWYQQGPGQDPQFLISFYEKMQSDKGSIPDRFSAQQFSDYHSELNMSSLELGDSALYFCASSPQGQTEAFFGQGTRLTVV.

The rearrangement joins TRBV5-8 to TRBJ1-1; no definite D call. This CDR3 region has 13 residues. V lost 5 bases, J lost 2 bases, and 10 bases lay in between. Germline-derived CDR1 and CDR2 are SGHTS and YDEGEE. This CDR3 is CASSPQKNTEAFF. The CDR3 bases are TGTGCCAGCAGTCCGCAGAAAAACACTGAAGCTTTCTTT.

This chain uses TRBV11-2 with TRBJ2-2; D gene uncertain. This CDR3 comprises 13 residues. Trimming pared 1 base from V and 5 bases from J, leaving 5 bases between. CDR1 and CDR2 (germline): SGHAT, FQNNGV. The CDR3: CASSLGRTGELFF. The DNA of the CDR3 is TGTGCCAGCAGCTTAGGCCGGACCGGGGAGCTGTTTTTT. The variable domain in full, with the rest retrieved from reference TRBV11-2 and TRBJ2-2, is EAGVAQSPRYKIIEKRQSVAFWCNPISGHATLYWYQQILGQGPKLLIQFQNNGVVDDSQLPKDRFSAERLKGVDSTLKIQPAKLEDSAVYLCASSLGRTGELFFGEGSRLTVL.

The V and J genes are TRBV7-9 and TRBJ1-1; the match to TRBD1 covers 8 bases. This CDR3 comprises 14 residues. CDR1 is SEHNR and CDR2 is FQNEAQ in the germline V gene (reference sequence). V gave up 5 bases and J gave up 4 bases; unmatched junction bases: 6. CDR3 protein: CASSKKTGVTEAFF. The DNA for the CDR3 is TGTGCCAGCAGCAAGAAGACAGGGGTCACTGAAGCTTTCTTT. The variable domain in full, with the rest retrieved from reference TRBV7-9 and TRBJ1-1, is DTGVSQNPRHKITKRGQNVTFRCDPISEHNRLYWYRQTLGQGPEFLTYFQNEAQLEKSRLLSDRFSAERPKGSFSTLEIQRTEQGDSAMYLCASSKKTGVTEAFFGQGTRLTVV.

This sequence joins TRBV5-6 and TRBJ1-4; D possibly corresponds to TRBD1 (6 bases). V was clipped by 4 bases and J by 0 bases, with 10 bases between them. The CDR3 consists of 15 residues. Germline V gives CDR1 SGHDT, CDR2 YYEEEE. The CDR3 DNA sequence: TGTGCCAGCAGCACCCCAGGGGCAACTAATGAAAAACTGTTTTTT. Translation gives CASSTPGATNEKLFF.

This clone was counted a few times. The chain uses TRBV14 and TRBJ1-6; D gene unclear. V lost 6 bases and J lost 2, with 14 bases in between. The CDR3 extends over 16 amino acids. Germline assignment: CDR1 SGHDN and CDR2 FVKESK. The CDR3 DNA is TGTGCCAGCAGTCTGGCTCCGACTCCCTATAATTCACCCCTCCACTTT. Translated: CASSLAPTPYNSPLHF.

The chain couples TRBV28 to TRBJ1-6; tentatively, D is TRBD1 (5 bases). CDR3 length: 14 residues. From germline, CDR1 is MDHEN and CDR2 SYDVKM. Between the trimmed V and J ends, which lost 3 bases and 5 bases, there was a span of 8 bases. CDR3 bases: TGTGCCAGCAGTTTCGACAGAGATAATTCACCCCTCCACTTT. Amino acids: CASSFDRDNSPLHF.

V usage is TRBV7-2 and J usage is TRBJ2-5; a weak D match, TRBD2 (6 bases). CDR3 length: 15 amino acids. The ends were cut back, 5 bases at V and 2 bases at J, with 15 bases in the middle. From germline, CDR1 is SGHTA and CDR2 FQGNSA. In DNA, the CDR3 is TGTGCCAGCAGCATACAAGGGCGGGGACAAGAGACCCAGTACTTC. Translation gives CASSIQGRGQETQYF. Using reference TRBV7-2 and TRBJ2-5 for the parts outside the CDR3, the full variable domain is GAGVSQSPSNKVTEKGKDVELRCDPISGHTALYWYRQSLGQGLEFLIYFQGNSAPDKSGLPSDRFSAERTGGSVSTLTIQRTQQEDSAVYLCASSIQGRGQETQYFGPGTRLLVL.